The present T cell receptor (beta chain) was sequenced within a study of cytomegalovirus exposure and HLA in healthy donors. Notes on the study in general: An Asian-associated ancestry cluster reportedly showed fewer N-insertions than the approximately 690-donor mean in a later analysis. Indistinguishable V segments, including TRBV6-2 and TRBV6-3, were excluded. CMV serostatus stood as the only immune exposure information on hand.

Per the germline V gene, CDR1 is SGDLS and CDR2 is YYNGEE. V gave up 0 bases and J gave up 8 bases, with 12 bases separating them. There are 14 residues in the CDR3. In the PCR, 60 Vbeta and 13 Jbeta primers were used. Using immunoSEQ multiplex PCR, the repertoire was profiled, and TCRdb retains in-frame clones only, with some absent. Counted here are 100,000 to 150,000 clones, 70% to 90% occurring once; the ten biggest clones make up around 20%. Points on this clone: Its antigen remains unknown.

V is TRBV9 and J is TRBJ2-4, with D possibly being TRBD1 (5 bases). Material: PBMCs. This receptor was identified in a young man in good health and CMV-seropositive. The CDR3 nucleotides are TGTGCCAGCAGCGTAGTAGCAGGGAAGGACATTCAGTACTTC. It is translated as CASSVVAGKDIQYF.